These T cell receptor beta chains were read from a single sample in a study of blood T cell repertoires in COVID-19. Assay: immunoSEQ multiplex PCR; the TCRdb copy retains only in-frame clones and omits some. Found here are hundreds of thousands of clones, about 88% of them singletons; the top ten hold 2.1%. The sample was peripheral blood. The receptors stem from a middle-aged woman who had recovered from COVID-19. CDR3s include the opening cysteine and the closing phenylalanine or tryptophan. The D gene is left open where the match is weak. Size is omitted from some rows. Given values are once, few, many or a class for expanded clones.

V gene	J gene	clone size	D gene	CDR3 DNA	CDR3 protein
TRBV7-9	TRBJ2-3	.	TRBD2	TGTGCCAGCCGAACGACGGGAGGTTTGCCAGATACGCAGTATTTT	CASRTTGGLPDTQYF
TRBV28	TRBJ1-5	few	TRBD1	TGTGCCAGCAGGCAGACAGGGGTTCAGCCCCAGCATTTT	CASRQTGVQPQHF
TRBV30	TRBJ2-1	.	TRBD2	TGTGCCTGGAGGGCCGGGACTACCCTTAATGAGCAGTTCTTC	CAWRAGTTLNEQFF
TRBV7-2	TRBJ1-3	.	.	TGTGCCAGCAGCACAAAGGGGCGGTGGGCTAGGGACACCATATATTTT	CASSTKGRWARDTIYF
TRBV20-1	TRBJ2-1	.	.	TGCAGTGCTAGTGCCAGGGTCAATGAGCAGTTCTTC	CSASARVNEQFF
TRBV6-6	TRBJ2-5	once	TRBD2	TGTGCCACCCGACTAGCGAACCCAGAGGAGACCCAGTACTTC	CATRLANPEETQYF
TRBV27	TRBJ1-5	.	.	TGTGCCAGCAGTTTAGGGTCCGGGGTAGGACAGCCCCAGCATTTT	CASSLGSGVGQPQHF
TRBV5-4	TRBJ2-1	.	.	TGTGCCAGCAGCTTGGAGCGATGGGACAATGAGCAGTTCTTC	CASSLERWDNEQFF
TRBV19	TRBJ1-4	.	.	TGTGCCACACGTACGGGGGGCAATAATGAAAAACTGTTTTTT	CATRTGGNNEKLFF
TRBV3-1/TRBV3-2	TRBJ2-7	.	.	TGTGCCAGCAGCCTCAATGGGCCCGACGAGCAGTACTTC	CASSLNGPDEQYF
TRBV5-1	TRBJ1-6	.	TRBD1	TGCGCCAGCAGCTTAGGACAGGGGTCCTATAATTCACCCCTCCACTTT	CASSLGQGSYNSPLHF
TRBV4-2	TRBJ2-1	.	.	TGTGCCAGCAGCCACCTGGGGGCTTACAATGAGCAGTTCTTC	CASSHLGAYNEQFF
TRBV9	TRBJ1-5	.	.	TGTGCCACCAACGTGGGGCCGGCAGGGAGGTGTGAGAGCAATCAGCCCCAGCATTTT	CATNVGPAGRCESNQPQHF
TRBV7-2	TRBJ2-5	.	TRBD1	TGTGCCAGCAGCTTATACGGGACAGGGGGCCAGACCCAGTACTTC	CASSLYGTGGQTQYF
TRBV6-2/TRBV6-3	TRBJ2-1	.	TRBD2	TGTGCCAGCAGTTACTCCCTAGCGGGAGATAATAATGAGCAGTTCTTC	CASSYSLAGDNNEQFF
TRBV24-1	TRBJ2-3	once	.	TGTGCCACCAGTGACCGGCAAAGATCAGTCGGAGGGGATACGCAGTATTTT	CATSDRQRSVGGDTQYF
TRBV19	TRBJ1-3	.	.	TGTGCCAGTAGTATTTCCGAGAACTCTGGAAACACCATATATTTT	CASSISENSGNTIYF
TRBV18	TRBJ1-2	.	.	TGTGCCAGCTCACCAACAGGGACGTGGAATAGTGGCTACACCTTC	CASSPTGTWNSGYTF
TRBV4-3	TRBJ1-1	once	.	TGCGCCAGCAGCGTCCAGGGATGGACTGAAGCTTTCTTT	CASSVQGWTEAFF
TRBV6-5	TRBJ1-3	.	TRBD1	TGTGCCAGCAGCAAGGACAGGAGGTCCGGAAACACCATATATTTT	CASSKDRRSGNTIYF
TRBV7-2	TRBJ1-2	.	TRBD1	TGTGCCAGCAGCCCCGGGACAGAGCTCTATGGCTACACCTTC	CASSPGTELYGYTF
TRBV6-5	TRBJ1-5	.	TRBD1	TGTGCCAGTCATGACAGGGACCCTCAGCCCCAGCATTTT	CASHDRDPQPQHF
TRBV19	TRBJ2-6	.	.	TGTGCCAGTAGTATAGCCCTACTAGCAAGAAACTCTGGGGCCAACGTCCTGACTTTC	CASSIALLARNSGANVLTF
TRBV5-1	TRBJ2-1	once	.	TGCGCCAGCAGCTTAGCGAGGGCCCATGAGCAGTTCTTC	CASSLARAHEQFF
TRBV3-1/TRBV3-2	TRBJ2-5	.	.	TGTGCCAGCAGCCATTATAGCGGAGGACAAGAGACCCAGTACTTC	CASSHYSGGQETQYF
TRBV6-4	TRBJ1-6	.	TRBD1	TGTGCCAGCAGTGATAGGACAGGGGGGAATTCACCCCTCCACTTT	CASSDRTGGNSPLHF
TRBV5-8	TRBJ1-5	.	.	TGTGCCAGCAGCTCCCGTCAGGGGTATGGTGGGAATCAGCCCCAGCATTTT	CASSSRQGYGGNQPQHF